This T cell receptor (beta chain) came from a study of OX40 agonist ivuxolimab in advanced cancers. Whole-study context: Head and neck, renal cell, melanoma or hepatocellular carcinoma were the cancers that dose-escalation patients had. Having had anti-PD-1, anti-PD-L1 or anti-CTLA-4 therapy before was allowed, and around 39% had some.

Per the germline V gene, CDR1 is SGHVS and CDR2 is FNYEAQ. With 5 bases removed from V and 2 bases from J, the gap between germline ends came to 22 bases. The length of the CDR3 is 18 residues. With autoimmune disease history or systemic immunosuppression, patients were excluded. Assay: immunoSEQ multiplex PCR; the TCRdb copy retains only in-frame clones and omits some. The sample consists of over 85,000 clones, about 80% of them appearing once. Whole-study results and caveats: CD4+ and CD8+ blood T cells expanded clonally by week 6 at 0.1 to 3.0 mg/kg.

In the case of this clone: Its specificity is unknown.

The sample consisted of CD4+ or CD8+ T cells sorted from blood, taken in a trial of the OX40 agonist ivuxolimab. The TCR comes from an adult with an advanced solid tumor such as melanoma, head and neck, liver or kidney cancer. This chain links TRBV7-6 with TRBJ1-5, with D possibly TRBD1 on 6 matching bases. The CDR3: CASSTRTGGPGGNQPQHF. The CDR3 DNA reads as TGTGCCAGCAGCACTAGAACCGGGGGCCCCGGGGGCAATCAGCCCCAGCATTTT.